This entry concerns a single T cell receptor (beta chain). In its sample, this clonotype was seen a few times. Its antigen has not been determined. Base qualities are not recorded, but no much larger clone differs from it by a single base. This specimen belongs to a study of T cell repertoires in cytomegalovirus infection (dated by TCRdb to the late 2010s). For the study in its entirety: Peptide stimulations targeted recently identified HLA-C-restricted CMV epitopes, whose presentation resists viral immunomodulation, together with well-studied HLA-B-restricted epitopes. Donor HLA type was relevant to the analysis, as public TCR beta signatures indicated carriage of CMV infection together with the matching HLA type. Results and caveats for the whole study, not just this receptor: In both this cohort and an independent roughly 350-donor cohort, the cumulative frequency of public TCR beta family members distinguished carriers of CMV infection plus the relevant HLA type. The ex vivo response was dominated by HLA-C-restricted CMV-specific TCR beta clonotypes, which also provided the single most frequent clonotype in two of eight donors.

The CDR3, from cysteine to phenylalanine, totals 15 residues. Here the CDR3 DNA is all that survives: 45 bases in frame from base 1. As encoded in the germline V gene, CDR1 is ENHRY while CDR2 is SYGVKD. Germline trimming amounts to 4 bases on V and 2 bases on J, with 3 as the count of junction bases outside the gene matches. Sequencing was performed on an Illumina HiSeq 1500. The public reads were reprocessed in TCRdb via fastp at Q25 and MiXCR, keeping in-frame beta chains. Every entry covers one CDR3 protein and lists the most common genes and DNA from its rows. The sample profile shows around 360,000 distinct CDR3 sequences; roughly a third of them were found once. The ten most abundant clones make up roughly 12% of the sample. The treatment or condition label for this specimen denotes: in vitro stimulation with specific CMV peptide epitopes to enrich CMV-specific T cells.

In this chain, TRBV10-3 is recombined with TRBJ2-2, with 8 central nucleotides matching TRBD1. The source is a human donor in good health (CMV status not recorded). Some clones in this sample may be carry-over from other donors' samples. Specimen: cultured PBMCs, collected from culture after CMV antigen stimulation. In nucleotide form, the sequence is TGTGCCATCAGTGGACAGGGGTTAAACACCGGGGAGCTGTTTTTT. Its protein is CAISGQGLNTGELFF.